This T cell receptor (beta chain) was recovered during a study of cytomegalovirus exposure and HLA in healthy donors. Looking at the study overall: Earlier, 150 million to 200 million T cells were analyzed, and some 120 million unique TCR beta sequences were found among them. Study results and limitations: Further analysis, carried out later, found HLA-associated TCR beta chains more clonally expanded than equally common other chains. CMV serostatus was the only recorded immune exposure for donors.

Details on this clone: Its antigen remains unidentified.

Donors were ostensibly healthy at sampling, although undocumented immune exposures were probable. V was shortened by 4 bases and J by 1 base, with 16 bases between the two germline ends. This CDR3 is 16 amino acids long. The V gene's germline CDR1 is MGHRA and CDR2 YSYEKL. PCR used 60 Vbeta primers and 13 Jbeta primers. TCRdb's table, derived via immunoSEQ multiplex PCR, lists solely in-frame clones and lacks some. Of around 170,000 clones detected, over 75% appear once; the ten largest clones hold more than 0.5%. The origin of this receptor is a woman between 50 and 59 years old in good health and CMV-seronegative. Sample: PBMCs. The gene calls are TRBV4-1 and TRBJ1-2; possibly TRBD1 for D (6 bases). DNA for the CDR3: TGCGCCAGCAGCCTTGAGACAGGACCGATTAACTATGGCTACACCTTC. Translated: CASSLETGPINYGYTF.